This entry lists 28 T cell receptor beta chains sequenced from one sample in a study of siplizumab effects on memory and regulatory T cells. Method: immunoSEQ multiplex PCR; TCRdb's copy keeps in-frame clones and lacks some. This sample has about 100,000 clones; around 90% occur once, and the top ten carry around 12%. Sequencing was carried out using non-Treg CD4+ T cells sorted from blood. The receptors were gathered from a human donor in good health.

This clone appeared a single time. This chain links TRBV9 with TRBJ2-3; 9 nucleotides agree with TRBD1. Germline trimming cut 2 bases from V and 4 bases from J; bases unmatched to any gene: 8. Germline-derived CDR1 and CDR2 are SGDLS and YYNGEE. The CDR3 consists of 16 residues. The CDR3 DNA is TGTGCCAGCAGCGTTGACCCCGGGACAGGGTCAGATACGCAGTATTTT. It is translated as CASSVDPGTGSDTQYF. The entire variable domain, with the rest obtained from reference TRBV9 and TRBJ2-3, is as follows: DSGVTQTPKHLITATGQRVTLRCSPRSGDLSVYWYQQSLDQGLQFLIQYYNGEERAKGNILERFSAQQFPDLHSELNLSSLELGDSALYFCASSVDPGTGSDTQYFGPGTRLTVL.

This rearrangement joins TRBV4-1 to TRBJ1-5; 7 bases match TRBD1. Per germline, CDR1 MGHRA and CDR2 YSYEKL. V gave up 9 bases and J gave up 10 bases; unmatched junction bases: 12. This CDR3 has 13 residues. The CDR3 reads CASINDRVPPQHF. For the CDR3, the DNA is TGCGCCAGTATAAACGACAGGGTCCCCCCCCAGCATTTT.

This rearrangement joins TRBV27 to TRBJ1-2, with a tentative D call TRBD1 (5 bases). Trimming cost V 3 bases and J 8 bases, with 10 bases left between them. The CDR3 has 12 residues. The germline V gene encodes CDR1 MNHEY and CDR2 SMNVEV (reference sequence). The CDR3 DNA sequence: TGTGCCAGCAGTTTTACAGGCTCCGGCTACACCTTC. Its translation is CASSFTGSGYTF.

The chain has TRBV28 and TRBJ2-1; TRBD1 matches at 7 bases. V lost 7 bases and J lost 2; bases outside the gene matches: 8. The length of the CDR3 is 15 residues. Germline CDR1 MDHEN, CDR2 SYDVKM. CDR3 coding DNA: TGTGCCAGCATCCTACAGGGGCGGGCCTACAATGAGCAGTTCTTC. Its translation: CASILQGRAYNEQFF. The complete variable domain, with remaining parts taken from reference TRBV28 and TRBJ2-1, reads DVKVTQSSRYLVKRTGEKVFLECVQDMDHENMFWYRQDPGLGLRLIYFSYDVKMKEKGDIPEGYSVSREKKERFSLILESASTNQTSMYLCASILQGRAYNEQFFGPGTRLTVL.

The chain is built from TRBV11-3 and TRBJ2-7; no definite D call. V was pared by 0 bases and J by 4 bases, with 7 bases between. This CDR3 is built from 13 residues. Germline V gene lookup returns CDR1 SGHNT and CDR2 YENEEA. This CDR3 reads CASSLDRVYEQYF. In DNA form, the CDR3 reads TGTGCCAGCAGCTTAGACCGAGTATACGAGCAGTACTTC.

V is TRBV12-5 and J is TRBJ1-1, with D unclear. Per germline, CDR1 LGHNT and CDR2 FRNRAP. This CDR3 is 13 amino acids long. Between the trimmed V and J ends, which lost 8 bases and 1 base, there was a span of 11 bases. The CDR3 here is CASRNPGNTEAFF. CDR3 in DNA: TGTGCTAGTAGAAACCCCGGGAACACTGAAGCTTTCTTT.

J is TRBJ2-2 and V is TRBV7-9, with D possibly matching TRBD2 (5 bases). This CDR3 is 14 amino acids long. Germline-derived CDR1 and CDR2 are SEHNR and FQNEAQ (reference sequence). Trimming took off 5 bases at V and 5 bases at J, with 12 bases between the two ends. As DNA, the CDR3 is TGTGCCAGCAGCACGGACTCCATAACCGGGGAGCTGTTTTTT. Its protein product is CASSTDSITGELFF.

Written as DNA, the CDR3 is TGTGCCAGCAGCTACAGGGGGCAGAGTCAGCCCCAGCATTTT. This gives the protein CASSYRGQSQPQHF. The V gene is TRBV7-9, the J gene TRBJ1-5; 9 bases fit TRBD1. Trimming cost V 4 bases and J 6 bases; bases outside gene matches: 4. CDR1 is SEHNR, CDR2 FQNEAQ, per germline (reference sequence). CDR3 length: 14 amino acids.

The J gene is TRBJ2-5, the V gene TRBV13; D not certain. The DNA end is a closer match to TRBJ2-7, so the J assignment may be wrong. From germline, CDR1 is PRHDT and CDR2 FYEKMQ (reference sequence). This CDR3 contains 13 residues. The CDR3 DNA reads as TGTGCCAGCAGTAAGACCCTGGCGAACGAGCAGTACTTC. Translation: CASSKTLANEQYF.

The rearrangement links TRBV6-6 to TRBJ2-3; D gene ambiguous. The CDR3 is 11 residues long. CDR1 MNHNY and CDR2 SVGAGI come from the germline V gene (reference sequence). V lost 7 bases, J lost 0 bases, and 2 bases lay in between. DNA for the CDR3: TGTGCCAGCACTAGCACAGATACGCAGTATTTT. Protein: CASTSTDTQYF.

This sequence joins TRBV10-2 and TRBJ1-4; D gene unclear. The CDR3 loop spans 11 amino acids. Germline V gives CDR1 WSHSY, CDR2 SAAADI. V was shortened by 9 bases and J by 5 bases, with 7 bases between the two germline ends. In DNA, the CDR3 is TGCGCCAGGACGGAGAATGAAAAACTGTTTTTT. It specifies CARTENEKLFF.

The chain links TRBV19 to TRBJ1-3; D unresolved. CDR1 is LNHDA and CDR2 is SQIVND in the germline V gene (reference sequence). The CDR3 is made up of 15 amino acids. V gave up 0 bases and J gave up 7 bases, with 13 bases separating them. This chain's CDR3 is CASSIDGRSGNTIYF. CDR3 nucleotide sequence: TGTGCCAGTAGTATAGATGGCAGGAGCGGGAACACCATATATTTT.

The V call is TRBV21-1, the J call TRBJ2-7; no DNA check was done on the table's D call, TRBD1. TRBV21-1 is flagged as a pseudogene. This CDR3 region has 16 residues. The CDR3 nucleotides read TGTGCCAGCAGCTCTCGACAGGGGGTAAGCTCCTACGAGCAGTACTTC. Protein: CASSSRQGVSSYEQYF.

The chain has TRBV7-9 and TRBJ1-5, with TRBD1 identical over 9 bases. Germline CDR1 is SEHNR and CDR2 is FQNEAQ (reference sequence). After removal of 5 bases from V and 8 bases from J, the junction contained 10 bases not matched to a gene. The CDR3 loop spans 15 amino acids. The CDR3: CASSADRGSSEPQHF. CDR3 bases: TGTGCCAGCAGCGCAGACAGGGGGTCGTCAGAGCCCCAGCATTTT.

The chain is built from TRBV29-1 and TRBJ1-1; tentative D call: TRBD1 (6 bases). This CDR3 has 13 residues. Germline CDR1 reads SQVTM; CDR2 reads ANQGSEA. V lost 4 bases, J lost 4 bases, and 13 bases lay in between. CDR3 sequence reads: CSVGTGWGTEAFF. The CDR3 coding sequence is TGCAGCGTTGGAACAGGGTGGGGCACTGAAGCTTTCTTT.

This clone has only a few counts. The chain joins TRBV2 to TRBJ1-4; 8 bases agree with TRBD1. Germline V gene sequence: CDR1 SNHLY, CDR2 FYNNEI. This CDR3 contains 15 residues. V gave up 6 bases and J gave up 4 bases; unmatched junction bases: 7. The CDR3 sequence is CASRLRQGLNEKLFF. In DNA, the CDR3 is TGTGCCAGCAGATTAAGACAGGGGCTTAATGAAAAACTGTTTTTT.

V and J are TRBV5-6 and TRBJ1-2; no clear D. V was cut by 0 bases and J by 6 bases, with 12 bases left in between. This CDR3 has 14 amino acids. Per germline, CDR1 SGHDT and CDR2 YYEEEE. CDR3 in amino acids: CASSLAGSTDGYTF. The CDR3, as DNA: TGTGCCAGCAGCTTGGCTGGGAGTACGGATGGCTACACCTTC.

The CDR3 DNA sequence: TGTGCCAGCAGTTTATCGGTCCTCCGAGGGGACACTGAAGCTTTCTTT. It yields the protein CASSLSVLRGDTEAFF. This chain connects TRBV27 to TRBJ1-1, with D maybe TRBD1 (5 bases). Looked up from germline, CDR1 is MNHEY and CDR2 is SMNVEV (reference sequence). The V gene lost 0 bases and the J gene lost 3 bases, with 14 bases spanning the gap. This CDR3 comprises 16 residues.

The CDR3 sequence is CATRKGLADNYNEQFF. DNA for the CDR3: TGTGCCACCAGAAAAGGACTAGCGGATAACTACAATGAGCAGTTCTTC. V is TRBV15 and J is TRBJ2-1; TRBD2 aligns across 10 bases. The V gene's germline CDR1 is LNHNV and CDR2 YYDKDF (reference sequence). V trimming: 6 bases; J trimming: 3 bases; junction bases outside the gene matches: 8. The CDR3 length is 16 residues.

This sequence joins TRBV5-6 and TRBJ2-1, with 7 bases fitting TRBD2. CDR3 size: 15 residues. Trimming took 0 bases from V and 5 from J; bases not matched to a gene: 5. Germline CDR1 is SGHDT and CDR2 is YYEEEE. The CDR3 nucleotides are TGTGCCAGCAGCTTGGGCGGGAGAGTCCACAATGAGCAGTTCTTC. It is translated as CASSLGGRVHNEQFF.

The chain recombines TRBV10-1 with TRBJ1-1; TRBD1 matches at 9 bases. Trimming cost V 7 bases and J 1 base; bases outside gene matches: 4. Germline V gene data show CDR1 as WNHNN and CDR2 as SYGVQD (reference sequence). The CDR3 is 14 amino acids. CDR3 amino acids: CASKRQGENTEAFF. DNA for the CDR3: TGCGCCAGCAAACGACAGGGGGAGAACACTGAAGCTTTCTTT.

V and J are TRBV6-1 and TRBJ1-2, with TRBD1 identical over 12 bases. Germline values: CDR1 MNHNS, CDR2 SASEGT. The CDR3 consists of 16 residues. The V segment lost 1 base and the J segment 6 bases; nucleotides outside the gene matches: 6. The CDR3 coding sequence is TGTGCCAGCAGTGAAGTCTTGGGACAGGGGGCGAATGGCTACACCTTC. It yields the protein CASSEVLGQGANGYTF.

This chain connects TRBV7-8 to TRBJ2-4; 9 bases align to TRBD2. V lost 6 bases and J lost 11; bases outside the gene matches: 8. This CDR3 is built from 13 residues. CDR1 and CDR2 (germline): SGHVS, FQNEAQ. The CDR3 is CASSGREGIVQYF. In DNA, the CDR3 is TGTGCCAGCAGTGGGCGGGAGGGTATCGTTCAGTACTTC.

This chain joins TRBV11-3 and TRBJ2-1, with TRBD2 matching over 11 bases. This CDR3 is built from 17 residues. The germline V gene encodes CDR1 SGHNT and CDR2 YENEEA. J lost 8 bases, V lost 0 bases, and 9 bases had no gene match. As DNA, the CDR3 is TGTGCCAGCAGCTTAGAGGGGCTAGCGGGAGGCCTCTATGAGCAGTTCTTC. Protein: CASSLEGLAGGLYEQFF.

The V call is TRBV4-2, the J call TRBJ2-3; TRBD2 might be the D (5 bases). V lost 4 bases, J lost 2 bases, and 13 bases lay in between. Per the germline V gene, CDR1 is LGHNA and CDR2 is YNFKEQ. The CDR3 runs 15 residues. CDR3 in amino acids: CASSPYRGPTDTQYF. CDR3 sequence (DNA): TGTGCCAGCAGCCCCTACCGAGGGCCCACAGATACGCAGTATTTT.

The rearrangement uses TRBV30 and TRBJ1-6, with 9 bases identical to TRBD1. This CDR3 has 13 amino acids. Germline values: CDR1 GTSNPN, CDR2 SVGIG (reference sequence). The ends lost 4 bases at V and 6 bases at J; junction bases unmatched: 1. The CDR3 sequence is CAWKGQGNSPLHF. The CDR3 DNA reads TGTGCCTGGAAGGGACAGGGTAATTCACCCCTCCACTTT.

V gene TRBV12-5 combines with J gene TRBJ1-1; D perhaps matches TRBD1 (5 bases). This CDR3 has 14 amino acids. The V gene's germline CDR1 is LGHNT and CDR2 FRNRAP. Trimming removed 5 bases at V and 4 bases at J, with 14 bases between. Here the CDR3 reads CASGIQGVPTEAFF. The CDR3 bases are TGTGCTAGTGGTATTCAAGGGGTTCCCACTGAAGCTTTCTTT.

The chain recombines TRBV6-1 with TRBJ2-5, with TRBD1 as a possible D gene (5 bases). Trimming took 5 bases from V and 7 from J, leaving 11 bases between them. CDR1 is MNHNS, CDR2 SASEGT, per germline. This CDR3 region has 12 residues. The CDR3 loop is CASSLGPGTQYF. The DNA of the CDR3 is TGTGCCAGCAGTTTGGGGCCAGGGACCCAGTACTTC.